The present TCR beta chain was sequenced within a study of T-cell reconstitution after alpha-beta-depleted transplantation in children. Study-level findings and limits: One year post-transplant, T-cell counts and diversity were largely derived from T cells produced anew. Surviving recipient T cells and intrathymic progenitors accounted for some patients' high TCRbeta diversity at day 60. Roughly two months post-transplant, alpha-beta T cells reportedly originated from several hundred graft clones that had expanded.

It was with unique molecular identifiers that the TCRbeta library was prepared. TCRdb processed the PCR reads anew with MiXCR; each CDR3 protein has one entry. The sample records almost 250,000 distinct CDR3 sequences, roughly 25% being singletons. This clonotype was found a few times. Its specificity is unknown. The length of the CDR3 is 13 residues. V was trimmed by 4 bases and J by 3 bases, leaving 9 bases between them. CDR1 and CDR2 (germline): DFQATT, SNEGSKA (reference sequence). V and J are TRBV20-1 and TRBJ2-2; D call uncertain. The sequence was collected from a girl under 10 years old with Fanconi anemia, due to receive a stem cell transplant. The specimen comprised PBMCs, sampled before TCRalphabeta/CD19-depleted stem cell transplant. The CDR3 DNA sequence: TGCAGTGCTAACGGCGGCCACACCGGGGAGCTGTTTTTT. It codes for CSANGGHTGELFF.